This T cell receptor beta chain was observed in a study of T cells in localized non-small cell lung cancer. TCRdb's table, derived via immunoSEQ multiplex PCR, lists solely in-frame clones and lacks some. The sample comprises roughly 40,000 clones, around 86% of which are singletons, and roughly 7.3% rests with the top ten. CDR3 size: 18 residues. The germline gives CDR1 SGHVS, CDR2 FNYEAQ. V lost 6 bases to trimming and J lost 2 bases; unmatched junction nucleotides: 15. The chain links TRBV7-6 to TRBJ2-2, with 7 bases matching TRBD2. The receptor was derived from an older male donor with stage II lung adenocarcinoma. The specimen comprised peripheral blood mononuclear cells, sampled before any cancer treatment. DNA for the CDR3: TGTGCCAGCAGGCGGTTAGCGGGCTCCCCGGGCAACACCGGGGAGCTGTTTTTT. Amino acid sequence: CASRRLAGSPGNTGELFF.